The source of this T cell receptor (beta chain) is a study of blood T cell repertoires in COVID-19. Study information: Whether acute or convalescent, the COVID-19 samples came from the United States, Italy and Spain. The analysed material was cDNA or gDNA that came from T cells, B-cell-depleted T cells, or PBMCs.

Under the authors' procedure: By means of reference gene primer amplification, nucleated cell counts were estimated. Sequencing was performed with immunoSEQ multiplex PCR; in TCRdb, only in-frame clones are kept and a portion is missing. V and J calls and clone size come straight from that table; D and trimming were deduced from the DNA. The sample has more than 95,000 clones, less than 90% seen once. After removal of 1 base from V and 6 bases from J, the junction contained 6 bases not matched to a gene. The CDR3 has 15 amino acids. Germline V gene sequence: CDR1 MGHRA, CDR2 YSYEKL. This TCR derives from a woman older than 75 with acute or convalescent COVID-19. The specimen sequenced was peripheral blood. The chain has TRBV4-1 and TRBJ2-1, with 7 bases matching TRBD2. CDR3 nucleotides: TGCGCCAGCAGCCAAGCGGGGGGTCGGGTCAATGAGCAGTTCTTC. This gives the protein CASSQAGGRVNEQFF.